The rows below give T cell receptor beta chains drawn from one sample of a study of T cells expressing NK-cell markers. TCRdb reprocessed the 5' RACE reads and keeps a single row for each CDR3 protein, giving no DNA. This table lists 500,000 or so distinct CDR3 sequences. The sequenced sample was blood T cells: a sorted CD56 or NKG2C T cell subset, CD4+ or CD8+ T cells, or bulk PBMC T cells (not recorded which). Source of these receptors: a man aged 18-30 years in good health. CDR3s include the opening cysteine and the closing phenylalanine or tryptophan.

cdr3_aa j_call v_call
CASSLAASTGELFF TRBJ2-2 TRBV5-5
CASTFHNEQFF TRBJ2-1 TRBV6-1
CASSVPGLNNEQFF TRBJ2-1 TRBV9
CSARSDRAGETQYF TRBJ2-5 TRBV20-1
CASSRQGLALGSEQYF TRBJ2-7 TRBV12-3/TRBV12-4
CASSHHAGTSAYEQYF TRBJ2-7 TRBV4-3
CASSSTPLESEQFF TRBJ2-1 TRBV7-9
CASIMGAGDSTDTQYF TRBJ2-3 TRBV28
CASSDGHTEAFF TRBJ1-1 TRBV6-4
CASSSIGIEADTQYF TRBJ2-3 TRBV7-9
CASRGQAISLLHF TRBJ1-6 TRBV27
CASTSRGGRIDTQYF TRBJ2-3 TRBV7-2
CASSPGTSGRAWAGELFF TRBJ2-2 TRBV12-3/TRBV12-4
CSVRAQGYGYTF TRBJ1-2 TRBV29-1
CASSYWTGKMEETQYF TRBJ2-5 TRBV5-1
CASSQVGGTQPQHF TRBJ1-5 TRBV4-1
CASSLRPGLAGGEQFF TRBJ2-1 TRBV11-3
CASSRTSGNRGETQYF TRBJ2-5 TRBV9
CASSSFGGDIQYF TRBJ2-4 TRBV7-9
CASSFRAPLGYEQYF TRBJ2-7 TRBV12-3/TRBV12-4
CASSLPGTIGEQFF TRBJ2-1 TRBV5-1
CASSPGKRDVYNEQFF TRBJ2-1 TRBV7-3
CASGTQGLAGGKGNEQFF TRBJ2-1 TRBV9
CASSRRPDTQYF TRBJ2-3 TRBV12-3/TRBV12-4
CASSLVDFSTGELFF TRBJ2-2 TRBV5-5
CASSQDYADEAFF TRBJ1-1 TRBV14
CASSQTGYHNEQFF TRBJ2-1 TRBV11-3
CSVTYTGTYEQYF TRBJ2-7 TRBV20-1
CASTSWEIALGEQFF TRBJ2-1 TRBV7-2
CASSQGPSALSGDTQYF TRBJ2-3 TRBV4-3
CASSTTSGRINEQYF TRBJ2-7 TRBV3-1
CASSLAGTSGRQETQYF TRBJ2-5 TRBV5-1
CASSSPGLASKGETQYF TRBJ2-5 TRBV5-1
CSASNLAGGGGYNEQFF TRBJ2-1 TRBV20-1
CASSLGSGAPRDEQFF TRBJ2-1 TRBV7-9
CASSATITGTANTGELFF TRBJ2-2 TRBV7-6
CASADRNYGYTF TRBJ1-2 TRBV6-6
CSVPGLAVTDTQYF TRBJ2-3 TRBV29-1
CATSRDRLDTIYF TRBJ1-3 TRBV15
CASGPLGGRKYNEQFF TRBJ2-1 TRBV6-2/TRBV6-3
CASQGDPGNNEQFF TRBJ2-1 TRBV5-1
CASSMGLLNEQFF TRBJ2-1 TRBV28
CSARFGGTQSGEQFF TRBJ2-1 TRBV20-1
CASRRSTGGLYEQYF TRBJ2-7 TRBV5-1
CASSPAQSNQPQHF TRBJ1-5 TRBV7-9